Each of the 24 T cell receptor beta chains below was sequenced from the same sample in a study of cytomegalovirus exposure and HLA in healthy donors. The PCR made use of 60 Vbeta and 13 Jbeta primers. The table came from immunoSEQ multiplex PCR; TCRdb's copy has only in-frame clones and leaves some out. The sample includes under 150,000 clones. The sample comprised PBMCs. These receptors all stem from a woman aged 55 to 70 in good health and CMV-seronegative.

The chain recombines TRBV2 with TRBJ2-2; 10 nucleotides line up with TRBD1. The CDR3 spans 15 residues. Germline lookup yields CDR1 SNHLY and CDR2 FYNNEI. After removal of 7 bases from V and 7 bases from J, the junction contained 9 bases not matched to a gene. The CDR3 is CASTSDRGPIGELFF. The CDR3, as DNA: TGTGCCAGCACTAGTGACAGGGGGCCTATCGGGGAGCTGTTTTTT. The whole variable domain, filled in from reference TRBV2 and TRBJ2-2, reads EPEVTQTPSHQVTQMGQEVILRCVPISNHLYFYWYRQILGQKVEFLVSFYNNEISEKSEIFDDQFSVERPDGSNFTLKIRSTKLEDSAMYFCASTSDRGPIGELFFGEGSRLTVL.

V and J are TRBV19 and TRBJ1-5; 8 bases fit TRBD1. Germline assignment: CDR1 LNHDA and CDR2 SQIVND (reference sequence). The CDR3 totals 15 residues. The V gene end was trimmed by 10 bases and the J gene end by 7 bases; junction bases not matched to a gene: 15. The CDR3 DNA reads as TGTGCCACATCAGGAGGAACAGGGGGTGGACAGCCCCAGCATTTT. Its protein is CATSGGTGGGQPQHF.

This chain uses TRBV2 with TRBJ2-7, with no clear D. The CDR3 extends over 12 amino acids. Trimming shortened V by 6 bases and J by 3 bases, and 9 bases separated the two germline ends. Looked up from germline, CDR1 is SNHLY and CDR2 is FYNNEI. CDR3 loop: CASSSGFYEQYF. CDR3 bases: TGTGCCAGCAGCAGTGGCTTCTACGAGCAGTACTTC.

The chain carries TRBV9 and TRBJ2-1; 12 nucleotides line up with TRBD2. This CDR3 contains 17 residues. The V gene end was trimmed by 4 bases and the J gene end by 5 bases; junction bases not matched to a gene: 10. Germline CDR1 reads SGDLS; CDR2 reads YYNGEE. CDR3 sequence reads: CASSPSSWTSGNNEQFF. CDR3 bases: TGTGCCAGCAGCCCGTCCAGCTGGACTAGCGGGAACAATGAGCAGTTCTTC.

The chain has TRBV9 and TRBJ1-3; 9 bases map to TRBD1. The junction had 5 bases not matched to a gene; V was cut back by 2 bases and J by 2 bases. CDR1 is SGDLS and CDR2 is YYNGEE in the germline V gene. CDR3 length: 16 residues. The DNA for the CDR3 is TGTGCCAGCAGCGTCTTCGACAGGGGGACTGGAAACACCATATATTTT. It codes for CASSVFDRGTGNTIYF.

The chain uses TRBV4-1 and TRBJ2-5; D may be TRBD2 (6 bases). The J call may be faulty, since TRBJ2-7 better matches the DNA end. The CDR3 is 15 amino acids. CDR1 MGHRA and CDR2 YSYEKL come from the germline V gene. This CDR3 reads CASSQYGRRGDEQYF. The CDR3 nucleotides read TGCGCCAGCAGCCAATATGGGCGGCGGGGAGACGAGCAGTACTTC.

The genes are TRBV5-1 and TRBJ2-5, with 7 bases aligning to TRBD1. The CDR3 length is 13 residues. Losses at the gene ends were 4 bases for V and 11 bases for J; bases not matched to a gene: 11. Germline V gives CDR1 SGHRS, CDR2 YFSETQ. The CDR3: CASSLWTGGEQYF. CDR3 bases: TGCGCCAGCAGCCTCTGGACAGGCGGTGAGCAGTACTTC.

V and J are TRBV5-6 and TRBJ1-2; TRBD1 is a possible D gene (5 bases). The germline CDR1 and CDR2 sequences are SGHDT and YYEEEE. The CDR3 totals 13 residues. The germline V and J ends were trimmed by 3 bases and 1 base, with 7 bases remaining between them. The CDR3 is CASSWGSNYGYTF. The DNA of the CDR3 is TGTGCCAGCAGCTGGGGCAGTAACTATGGCTACACCTTC. The whole variable domain, remainder taken from reference TRBV5-6 and TRBJ1-2, is DAGVTQSPTHLIKTRGQQVTLRCSPKSGHDTVSWYQQALGQGPQFIFQYYEEEERQRGNFPDRFSGHQFPNYSSELNVNALLLGDSALYLCASSWGSNYGYTFGSGTRLTVV.

The chain combines TRBV18 with TRBJ2-5; D perhaps matches TRBD2 (7 bases). Germline assignment: CDR1 KGHSH and CDR2 LQKENI. Trimming cost V 3 bases and J 4 bases, with 15 bases left between them. The length of the CDR3 is 15 residues. The CDR3 DNA reads TGTGCCAGCTCACCGACTGCCGGGGGGCGAGAGACCCAGTACTTC. Translating gives CASSPTAGGRETQYF.

V gene TRBV27 combines with J gene TRBJ2-7, with 12 bases identical to TRBD2. The CDR3 runs 15 residues. The germline V gene encodes CDR1 MNHEY and CDR2 SMNVEV (reference sequence). Germline trimming cut 3 bases from V and 7 bases from J; bases unmatched to any gene: 7. The CDR3 loop is CASSLTSGRIWEQYF. CDR3 DNA sequence: TGTGCCAGCAGTTTGACTAGCGGGAGAATTTGGGAGCAGTACTTC.

The chain couples TRBV4-1 to TRBJ1-6; TRBD1 agrees at 7 bases. Germline trimming cut 0 bases from V and 6 bases from J; bases unmatched to any gene: 8. Germline V gives CDR1 MGHRA, CDR2 YSYEKL. CDR3 length equals 17 residues. CDR3 region: CASSQDNRDRANSPLHF. The CDR3 DNA reads TGCGCCAGCAGCCAAGATAATCGGGACAGAGCTAATTCACCCCTCCACTTT.

This chain connects TRBV11-2 to TRBJ2-7, with D possibly matching TRBD2 (5 bases). V was trimmed by 4 bases and J by 2 bases, leaving 18 bases between them. Germline CDR1 and CDR2: SGHAT and FQNNGV. The CDR3 totals 16 residues. CDR3 coding DNA: TGTGCCAGCAGCTCTAGACGGACGGACTCTGCCTACGAGCAGTACTTC. Its translation: CASSSRRTDSAYEQYF.

V is TRBV6-6 and J is TRBJ2-5; TRBD1 might be the D (6 bases). Germline loops: CDR1 MNHNY, CDR2 SVGAGI (reference sequence). Trimming took off 8 bases at V and 2 bases at J, with 9 bases between the two ends. The CDR3 covers 12 residues. The chain's CDR3 is CASGQGQETQYF. CDR3 DNA: TGTGCCAGCGGCCAGGGGCAAGAGACCCAGTACTTC.

The chain is built from TRBV4-1 and TRBJ2-1; 10 bases line up with TRBD2. V lost 4 bases to trimming and J lost 9 bases; unmatched junction nucleotides: 15. The CDR3 has 17 residues. Germline V lookup: CDR1 MGHRA, CDR2 YSYEKL. CDR3 protein: CASSRPPDLAGDCEQFF. The CDR3 DNA is TGCGCCAGCAGCCGTCCCCCCGACCTAGCGGGAGACTGTGAGCAGTTCTTC.

The chain carries TRBV5-1 and TRBJ2-5, with a tentative D call TRBD2 (6 bases). The CDR3 consists of 14 residues. Trimming removed 1 base at V and 2 bases at J, with 9 bases between. Germline assignment: CDR1 SGHRS and CDR2 YFSETQ. In nucleotides, the CDR3 is TGCGCCAGCAGCTTGCGACTAGAGCAAGAGACCCAGTACTTC. It encodes CASSLRLEQETQYF.

The chain couples TRBV2 to TRBJ2-1; TRBD2 aligns across 10 bases. J gave up 8 bases and V 5 bases, and 6 bases lay outside the gene matches. The CDR3 has 14 amino acids. Germline CDR1 SNHLY, CDR2 FYNNEI. The CDR3 nucleotides read TGTGCCAGCAGTCCTAGCGGGAGTTTCTATGAGCAGTTCTTC. This translates into CASSPSGSFYEQFF.

The genes are TRBV28 and TRBJ2-2; TRBD1 might be the D (5 bases). This CDR3 has 14 residues. CDR1 is MDHEN and CDR2 is SYDVKM in the germline V gene. The V and J ends lost 4 bases and 2 bases respectively, with 8 bases between them. The CDR3, as DNA: TGTGCCAGCAGTTCGACAGAAAACACCGGGGAGCTGTTTTTT. Its translation is CASSSTENTGELFF. The complete variable domain, with remaining parts taken from reference TRBV28 and TRBJ2-2, reads DVKVTQSSRYLVKRTGEKVFLECVQDMDHENMFWYRQDPGLGLRLIYFSYDVKMKEKGDIPEGYSVSREKKERFSLILESASTNQTSMYLCASSSTENTGELFFGEGSRLTVL.

The V and J genes are TRBV9 and TRBJ2-1, with D perhaps TRBD2 (6 bases). V lost 0 bases and J 6 bases, leaving 13 bases between the germline ends. The germline V gene encodes CDR1 SGDLS and CDR2 YYNGEE. The CDR3 contains 15 residues. The CDR3: CASSVEAGAGNEQFF. The CDR3 DNA reads as TGTGCCAGCAGCGTAGAGGCAGGAGCGGGCAATGAGCAGTTCTTC.

V and J are TRBV29-1 and TRBJ2-2, with TRBD2 identical over 7 bases. In germline, CDR1 is SQVTM, CDR2 ANQGSEA. V lost 4 bases and J lost 2; bases outside the gene matches: 10. The CDR3 length is 16 residues. The CDR3 here is CSVGSLAESNTGELFF. Written as DNA, the CDR3 is TGCAGCGTTGGATCCCTAGCGGAGTCCAACACCGGGGAGCTGTTTTTT.

The chain employs TRBV19 and TRBJ2-2; the D gene is possibly TRBD2 (6 bases). Trimming removed 4 bases from V and 1 base from J, with 10 bases in between. Germline V gives CDR1 LNHDA, CDR2 SQIVND (reference sequence). This CDR3 has 15 residues. The CDR3 protein is CASSNGRGNTGELFF. CDR3 coding DNA: TGTGCCAGTAGTAACGGGCGGGGGAACACCGGGGAGCTGTTTTTT. Looking up the rest from reference TRBV19 and TRBJ2-2 gives the full variable domain: DGGITQSPKYLFRKEGQNVTLSCEQNLNHDAMYWYRQDPGQGLRLIYYSQIVNDFQKGDIAEGYSVSREKKESFPLTVTSAQKNPTAFYLCASSNGRGNTGELFFGEGSRLTVL.

V gene TRBV28 combines with J gene TRBJ1-2, with 9 bases identical to TRBD1. With 7 bases clipped from V and 9 bases from J, the junction kept 15 bases outside the gene matches. The CDR3 spans 15 residues. Germline CDR1 and CDR2: MDHEN and SYDVKM. CDR3 coding DNA: TGTGCCAGCATCCGACCGGGACAGGGAATTTCCCGCTACACCTTC. Amino acid sequence: CASIRPGQGISRYTF.

This chain uses TRBV7-3 with TRBJ2-2; 8 nucleotides match TRBD1. Trimming at V came to 5 bases and at J to 1 base, leaving 3 bases not matched to a gene. CDR1 and CDR2 (germline): SGHTA, FQGTGA. The CDR3 has 15 amino acids. The CDR3 sequence: CASSPGTGNTGELFF. The CDR3 DNA reads TGTGCCAGCAGCCCCGGGACAGGGAACACCGGGGAGCTGTTTTTT.

V gene TRBV27 combines with J gene TRBJ1-2; 10 nucleotides align to TRBD1. The CDR3 has 14 amino acids. With 5 bases clipped from V and 2 bases from J, the junction kept 2 bases outside the gene matches. CDR1 is MNHEY, CDR2 SMNVEV, per germline (reference sequence). CDR3 sequence: CASSPDRGNYGYTF. In DNA, the CDR3 is TGTGCCAGCAGTCCGGACAGGGGGAACTATGGCTACACCTTC.

The chain combines TRBV2 with TRBJ1-1, with D unresolved. With 2 bases removed from V and 2 bases from J, the gap between germline ends came to 12 bases. This CDR3 comprises 15 residues. Germline CDR1 is SNHLY and CDR2 is FYNNEI. The DNA for the CDR3 is TGTGCCAGCAGTGAAAGTATCGGGATTAACACTGAAGCTTTCTTT. It specifies CASSESIGINTEAFF.